This T cell receptor beta chain was found in a study of blood T cell repertoires in COVID-19. Study as a whole: The origin of the acute and convalescent COVID-19 samples was the United States, Italy and Spain. The analysed material was cDNA or gDNA that came from T cells, B-cell-depleted T cells, or PBMCs.

In the authors' methods: Using reference gene primer amplification, nucleated cell counts were estimated. Sequencing was performed with immunoSEQ multiplex PCR; in TCRdb, only in-frame clones are kept and a portion is missing. For V, J and clone size, that table is used; D and trimming come from the DNA. The sample comprises some 220,000 clones, around 80% of which are singletons, and more than 5% rests with the top ten. This CDR3 comprises 16 residues. The junction had 8 bases not matched to a gene; V was cut back by 4 bases and J by 7 bases. From germline, CDR1 is SNHLY and CDR2 FYNNEI. This TCR derives from a human donor in a cohort sampled during active COVID-19. The sample comprised peripheral blood. V is TRBV2 and J is TRBJ2-1, with 12 nucleotides matching TRBD2. CDR3 amino acids: CASSGHPSGRGNEQFF. The CDR3 region has the DNA TGTGCCAGCAGTGGCCACCCTAGCGGGAGGGGAAATGAGCAGTTCTTC. The variable domain in full, with the rest retrieved from reference TRBV2 and TRBJ2-1, is EPEVTQTPSHQVTQMGQEVILRCVPISNHLYFYWYRQILGQKVEFLVSFYNNEISEKSEIFDDQFSVERPDGSNFTLKIRSTKLEDSAMYFCASSGHPSGRGNEQFFGPGTRLTVL.